The 28 T cell receptor beta chains presented below share a single source sample, sequenced in a study of shared clonotypes between healthy human individuals. As defined, naive CD8 cells were CD45RO-negative and positively selected for CCR7, with terminally differentiated effector memory CD45RA+ cells excluded. Clones were read by immunoSEQ multiplex PCR, and TCRdb kept only the in-frame ones, dropping some. The table records about 2.1 million clones, 80% to 95% of them present only once. Specimen: naive CD8+ T cells from PBMCs. These receptors all stem from a man between 18 and 29 years old in good health. Some clones in this sample may be carry-over from other donors' samples.

This clone was found once. The same CDR3 also results from other DNA sequences found in this sample. This chain joins TRBV9 and TRBJ2-5, with D perhaps given as TRBD1 or TRBD2 (6 bases each). Germline V gene lookup returns CDR1 SGDLS and CDR2 YYNGEE. With 0 bases removed from V and 0 bases from J, the gap between germline ends came to 9 bases. CDR3 length equals 15 residues. The CDR3 protein is CASSVGGANQETQYF. The CDR3 DNA reads TGTGCCAGCAGCGTAGGGGGGGCTAACCAAGAGACCCAGTACTTC. Full variable domain (outside the CDR3, taken from reference TRBV9 and TRBJ2-5): DSGVTQTPKHLITATGQRVTLRCSPRSGDLSVYWYQQSLDQGLQFLIQYYNGEERAKGNILERFSAQQFPDLHSELNLSSLELGDSALYFCASSVGGANQETQYFGPGTRLLVL.

This chain links TRBV19 with TRBJ2-1; 8 bases are shared with TRBD2. Germline assignment: CDR1 LNHDA and CDR2 SQIVND (reference sequence). V shed 3 bases, J shed 4 bases, and the junction held 5 bases outside the gene matches. CDR3 length: 15 amino acids. The CDR3 sequence is CASSMRAGAYNEQFF. The CDR3 DNA sequence: TGTGCCAGTAGTATGAGAGCGGGGGCATACAATGAGCAGTTCTTC.

The CDR3 nucleotides read TGTGCCAGCAGCGTAGGCAGGCTCTCTGGAAACACCATATATTTT. It yields the protein CASSVGRLSGNTIYF. The V call is TRBV9, the J call TRBJ1-3; D remains ambiguous. The CDR3 length is 15 residues. V shed 0 bases and J shed 0 bases, with 7 bases lying between them. Germline CDR1 reads SGDLS; CDR2 reads YYNGEE.

The gene calls are TRBV21-1 and TRBJ1-5. TRBV21-1 is a pseudogene. The CDR3 covers 14 residues. The CDR3 is CASSGQTFRQPQHF. The CDR3 nucleotides read TGTGCCAGCAGCGGCCAGACGTTTCGTCAGCCCCAGCATTTT.

The V gene is TRBV29-1, the J gene TRBJ1-2; D uncertain. Germline CDR1 and CDR2: SQVTM and ANQGSEA. This CDR3 comprises 10 residues. Trimming left V 3 bases short and J 10 bases short, with 9 bases between. CDR3: CSVEEQPYTF. In DNA, the CDR3 is TGCAGCGTTGAGGAACAGCCCTACACCTTC.

The V and J genes are TRBV5-1 and TRBJ2-1; 9 nucleotides line up with TRBD1. CDR1 and CDR2 from the germline V gene are SGHRS and YFSETQ. J lost 4 bases, V lost 0 bases, and 5 bases had no gene match. CDR3 size: 16 residues. This CDR3 reads CASSLEDRGLYNEQFF. In DNA form, the CDR3 reads TGCGCCAGCAGCTTGGAGGACAGGGGTTTGTACAATGAGCAGTTCTTC.

The rearrangement links TRBV2 to TRBJ2-7; 12 bases map to TRBD2. The germline V gene has CDR1 SNHLY and CDR2 FYNNEI. J lost 7 bases, V lost 5 bases, and 9 bases had no gene match. This CDR3 contains 15 residues. The CDR3 spells CASSRLAGENREQYF. The CDR3 bases are TGTGCCAGCAGTCGACTAGCGGGAGAAAATCGGGAGCAGTACTTC.

This chain links TRBV4-3 with TRBJ2-2; 11 bases fit TRBD2. The V segment lost 4 bases and the J segment 6 bases; nucleotides outside the gene matches: 16. Looked up from germline, CDR1 is LGHNA and CDR2 is YSLEER. The CDR3 has 19 amino acids. The CDR3 here is CASSPHLLAGDITPGELFF. DNA for the CDR3: TGCGCCAGCAGCCCTCACCTACTAGCGGGAGACATCACACCCGGGGAGCTGTTTTTT.

This rearrangement joins TRBV7-9 to TRBJ2-7, with D possibly matching TRBD1 (6 bases). Trimming took off 5 bases at V and 0 bases at J, with 14 bases between the two ends. This CDR3 contains 15 residues. Germline-derived CDR1 and CDR2 are SEHNR and FQNEAQ (reference sequence). The CDR3 DNA sequence: TGTGCCAGCAGCACACGGACAGCCGACTCCTACGAGCAGTACTTC. This gives the protein CASSTRTADSYEQYF. Based on the CDR3 plus reference TRBV7-9 and TRBJ2-7, the full variable domain is DTGVSQNPRHKITKRGQNVTFRCDPISEHNRLYWYRQTLGQGPEFLTYFQNEAQLEKSRLLSDRFSAERPKGSFSTLEIQRTEQGDSAMYLCASSTRTADSYEQYFGPGTRLTVT.

The chain couples TRBV7-3 to TRBJ2-7, with no clear D. V shed 5 bases and J shed 2 bases, with 16 bases lying between them. The germline CDR1 and CDR2 sequences are SGHTA and FQGTGA. The CDR3 has 15 residues. CDR3 in amino acids: CASSRLRKTPYEQYF. The CDR3 bases are TGTGCCAGCAGCAGGTTACGAAAAACCCCCTACGAGCAGTACTTC.

The gene calls are TRBV9 and TRBJ2-7; D may be TRBD2 (6 bases). Germline loops: CDR1 SGDLS, CDR2 YYNGEE. This CDR3 has 15 residues. Trimming pared 0 bases from V and 3 bases from J, leaving 13 bases between. The CDR3 region has the DNA TGTGCCAGCAGCGTAGCCGGAGGGTTCGGCTACGAGCAGTACTTC. This translates into CASSVAGGFGYEQYF.

V and J are TRBV14 and TRBJ2-1, with D possibly TRBD1 on 6 matching bases. This CDR3 contains 14 residues. Germline V gene sequence: CDR1 SGHDN, CDR2 FVKESK. Trimming pared 3 bases from V and 8 bases from J, leaving 14 bases between. The CDR3 protein is CASSHTGPSDEQFF. For the CDR3, the DNA is TGTGCCAGCAGCCACACAGGGCCCTCGGATGAGCAGTTCTTC.

The chain combines TRBV5-4 with TRBJ2-1, with D possibly being TRBD2 (6 bases). V lost 4 bases to trimming and J lost 10 bases, with 21 bases between them. CDR3 size: 15 residues. Germline V gene data show CDR1 as SGHNT and CDR2 as YYREEE (reference sequence). In DNA, the CDR3 is TGTGCCAGCAGCCTCGGGGACTCGGGGGACGGGGAGCAGTTCTTC. Amino acids: CASSLGDSGDGEQFF.

The chain combines TRBV7-9 with TRBJ2-1, with 8 bases identical to TRBD2. The germline CDR1 and CDR2 sequences are SEHNR and FQNEAQ (reference sequence). After removal of 3 bases from V and 8 bases from J, the junction contained 6 bases not matched to a gene. This CDR3 has 14 residues. In DNA, the CDR3 is TGTGCCAGCAGCTTCAGCGGACTAGCCTATGAGCAGTTCTTC. Residues: CASSFSGLAYEQFF.

This clone appeared once. The chain employs TRBV5-4 and TRBJ2-7; 7 bases align to TRBD1. The CDR3 has 14 residues. V dropped 1 base and J dropped 5; count of bases not matched to a gene: 6. CDR1 and CDR2 (germline): SGHNT, YYREEE (reference sequence). The CDR3 loop is CASSLFVGGNEQYF. The CDR3 DNA follows: TGTGCCAGCAGCTTGTTTGTAGGGGGCAACGAGCAGTACTTC.

V is TRBV4-1 and J is TRBJ2-7; unclear D gene. Trimming stripped 2 bases from V and 4 bases from J, with 9 bases between. Germline lookup yields CDR1 MGHRA and CDR2 YSYEKL. The CDR3 is 13 amino acids. CDR3 nucleotides: TGCGCCAGCAGCCAATCTGTGCGTTACGAGCAGTACTTC. This codes for CASSQSVRYEQYF.

The rearrangement joins TRBV6-1 to TRBJ1-1, with 11 bases lining up with TRBD1. V dropped 6 bases and J dropped 5; count of bases not matched to a gene: 5. The germline V gene encodes CDR1 MNHNS and CDR2 SASEGT. The CDR3 contains 14 residues. CDR3 in amino acids: CASRPGQGVTEAFF. As DNA, the CDR3 is TGTGCCAGCAGACCGGGACAGGGGGTTACTGAAGCTTTCTTT.

This clone was counted a single time. The V call is TRBV19, the J call TRBJ1-4; weak D call: TRBD1 (5 bases). This CDR3 comprises 14 residues. Germline-derived CDR1 and CDR2 are LNHDA and SQIVND (reference sequence). V shed 3 bases and J shed 14 bases, with 19 bases lying between them. The chain's CDR3 is CASSISGTVDPLFF. For the CDR3, the DNA is TGTGCCAGTAGTATCTCGGGGACCGTGGACCCCCTGTTTTTT.

In this sample, this clone turned up once. CDR3 nucleotide sequence: TGTGCCAGCAGTGGACTAGCGGGAGCCCAATATGAGCAGTTCTTC. It codes for CASSGLAGAQYEQFF. This sequence joins TRBV27 and TRBJ2-1, with 13 bases identical to TRBD2. CDR1 and CDR2 from the germline V gene are MNHEY and SMNVEV (reference sequence). J gave up 8 bases and V 5 bases, and 6 bases lay outside the gene matches. This CDR3 comprises 15 residues.

The J gene is TRBJ2-7, the V gene TRBV14, with TRBD2 matching 12 bases. The CDR3 runs to 15 residues. Germline-derived CDR1 and CDR2 are SGHDN and FVKESK. Trimming at V came to 2 bases and at J to 2 bases, leaving 1 base not matched to a gene. The CDR3 region is CASSQTSGRPYEQYF. For the CDR3, the DNA is TGTGCCAGCAGCCAAACTAGCGGGAGGCCCTACGAGCAGTACTTC.

J is TRBJ2-1 and V is TRBV10-1; no clear D gene. The CDR3 has 16 residues. V lost 2 bases, J lost 0 bases, and 11 bases lay in between. Germline CDR1 WNHNN, CDR2 SYGVQD (reference sequence). CDR3 in DNA: TGCGCCAGCAGTGAGCTTCCCTTGAGCTCCTACAATGAGCAGTTCTTC. The encoded protein is CASSELPLSSYNEQFF.

The chain has TRBV7-9 and TRBJ1-1; perhaps TRBD1 as D (6 bases). V was trimmed by 2 bases and J by 4 bases, leaving 14 bases between them. The CDR3 covers 15 residues. Germline CDR1 is SEHNR and CDR2 is FQNEAQ (reference sequence). CDR3 loop: CASSLTQGWSTEAFF. In nucleotides, the CDR3 is TGTGCCAGCAGCTTAACACAGGGCTGGAGCACTGAAGCTTTCTTT.

The rearrangement joins TRBV29-1 to TRBJ2-2; no definite D call. The V gene lost 4 bases and the J gene lost 3 bases, with 9 bases spanning the gap. CDR1 and CDR2 (germline): SQVTM, ANQGSEA. This CDR3 has 13 residues. The CDR3 coding sequence is TGCAGCGTTGTAGTAGGCTACACCGGGGAGCTGTTTTTT. Protein sequence: CSVVVGYTGELFF.

V gene TRBV7-9 combines with J gene TRBJ2-5, with a tentative D call TRBD2 (5 bases). This CDR3 spans 16 amino acids. Trimming cost V 4 bases and J 2 bases, with 17 bases left between them. Germline CDR1 is SEHNR and CDR2 is FQNEAQ (reference sequence). DNA of the CDR3: TGTGCCAGCAGCTCCCGTGGACTCCTCGAGCAAGAGACCCAGTACTTC. It specifies CASSSRGLLEQETQYF.

The gene calls are TRBV5-6 and TRBJ2-2, with a possible D match to TRBD1 (5 bases). The CDR3 spans 17 residues. Germline assignment: CDR1 SGHDT and CDR2 YYEEEE. The V end lost 7 bases, the J end lost 7 bases, and 26 bases lay between the germline ends. CDR3 residues: CASAQGPAQVAIGELFF. The CDR3 bases are TGTGCCAGCGCTCAAGGACCCGCACAGGTTGCGATCGGGGAGCTGTTTTTT.

This clone was seen a single time. J is TRBJ1-4 and V is TRBV28; 7 bases are a match to TRBD1. The trim removed 3 bases at V and 6 bases at J, leaving 7 bases unmatched. The CDR3 runs to 15 residues. Germline CDR1 and CDR2: MDHEN and SYDVKM. The CDR3 reads CASSFITGVDEKLFF. The CDR3 region has the DNA TGTGCCAGCAGTTTTATTACAGGGGTGGATGAAAAACTGTTTTTT.

This clone was found once. This sequence joins TRBV4-1 and TRBJ2-2; tentative D call: TRBD2 (6 bases). The V end lost 0 bases, the J end lost 4 bases, and 9 bases lay between the germline ends. Germline V gene sequence: CDR1 MGHRA, CDR2 YSYEKL. The CDR3 is made up of 15 amino acids. The CDR3 protein is CASSQDAGFTGELFF. The CDR3 nucleotides read TGCGCCAGCAGCCAAGATGCGGGGTTCACCGGGGAGCTGTTTTTT.

The CDR3 DNA follows: TGTGCCAGCAGTCCCTCCCACCGCGCTGGAAACACCATATATTTT. Translation: CASSPSHRAGNTIYF. The V gene is TRBV28, the J gene TRBJ1-3; D not resolved. The V gene's germline CDR1 is MDHEN and CDR2 SYDVKM. V was shortened by 5 bases and J by 2 bases, with 13 bases between the two germline ends. CDR3 length: 15 residues.